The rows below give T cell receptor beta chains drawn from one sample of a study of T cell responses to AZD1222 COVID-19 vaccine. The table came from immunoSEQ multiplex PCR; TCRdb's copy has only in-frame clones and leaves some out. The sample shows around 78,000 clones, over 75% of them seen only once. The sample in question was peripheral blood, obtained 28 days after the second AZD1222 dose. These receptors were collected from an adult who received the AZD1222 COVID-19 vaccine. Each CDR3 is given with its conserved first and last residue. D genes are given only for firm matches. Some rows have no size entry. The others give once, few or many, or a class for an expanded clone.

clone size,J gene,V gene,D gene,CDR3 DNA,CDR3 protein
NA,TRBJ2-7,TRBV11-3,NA,TGTGCCAGCAGCCCACCCCAAGCCGCTAGCTCCTACGAGCAGTACTTC,CASSPPQAASSYEQYF
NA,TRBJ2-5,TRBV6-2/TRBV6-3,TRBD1,TGTGCCAGCAGTCGGGACAGGCGAGAGACCCAGTACTTC,CASSRDRRETQYF
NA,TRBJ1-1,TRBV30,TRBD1,TGTGCCTGGAGTATCCTTAGGGGGCAGATGGCCCCTCACACTGAAGCTTTCTTT,CAWSILRGQMAPHTEAFF
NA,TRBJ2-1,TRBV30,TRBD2,TGTGCCTGGAGTGTTACTAGCGGGAGGGTCTCGTCCTACAATGAGCAGTTCTTC,CAWSVTSGRVSSYNEQFF
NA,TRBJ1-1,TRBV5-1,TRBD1,TGCGCCAGCAGCTCTCGATTTGGGACAGGGACCACTGAAGCTTTCTTT,CASSSRFGTGTTEAFF
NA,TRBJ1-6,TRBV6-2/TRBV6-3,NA,TGTGCCAGCAGTTACCCCGTGTATTCACCCCTCCACTTT,CASSYPVYSPLHF
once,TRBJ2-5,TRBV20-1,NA,TGCAGTGCTTATAAAAGAGAGACCCAGTACTTC,CSAYKRETQYF
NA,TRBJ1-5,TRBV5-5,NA,TGTGCCAGCAGCTCATTGAACCCAGGGGCCTACAATCAGCCCCAGCATTTT,CASSSLNPGAYNQPQHF
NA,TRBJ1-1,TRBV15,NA,TGTGCCACCAGCCCCTGGGCGGTGAACACTGAAGCTTTCTTT,CATSPWAVNTEAFF
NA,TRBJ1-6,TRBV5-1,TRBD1,TGCGCCAGCAGCTTGGGAGCCACAGGGGCGGGTTCACCCCTCCACTTT,CASSLGATGAGSPLHF
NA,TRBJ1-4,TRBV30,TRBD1,TGTGCCTGGAGTTCAGTGGAGACAGGGTCGGGAAAACTGTTTTTT,CAWSSVETGSGKLFF
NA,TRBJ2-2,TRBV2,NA,TGTGCCAGCAGTTGGGACTTCGCGAACACCGGGGAGCTGTTTTTT,CASSWDFANTGELFF
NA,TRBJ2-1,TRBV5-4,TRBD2,TGTGCCAGCAGCTTGGGGCCCGGGACTAGCGGGCTCAATGAGCAGTTCTTC,CASSLGPGTSGLNEQFF
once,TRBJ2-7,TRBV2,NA,TGTGCCAGTCGAAGGTGGGACGGAACTCGGGAGCAGTACTTC,CASRRWDGTREQYF
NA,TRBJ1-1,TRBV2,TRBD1,TGTGCCAGCAGTGGACAGGGTCTGAACACTGAAGCTTTCTTT,CASSGQGLNTEAFF
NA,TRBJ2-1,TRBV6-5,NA,TGTGCCAGCGTGGGGGGCTCCTACAATGAGCAGTTCTTC,CASVGGSYNEQFF
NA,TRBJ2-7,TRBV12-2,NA,TGTGCAAGTCGCCCGATCCTCACGGGGACCTCCTACGAGCAGTACTTC,CASRPILTGTSYEQYF
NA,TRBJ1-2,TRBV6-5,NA,TGTGCCAGCAGATTGCCCACAGTTAGCTACACCTTC,CASRLPTVSYTF
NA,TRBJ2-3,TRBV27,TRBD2,TGTGCCAGCAGTAGACTAGCGGGGGACACAGATACGCAGTATTTT,CASSRLAGDTDTQYF
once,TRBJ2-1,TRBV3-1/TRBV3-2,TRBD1,TGTGCCAGCAGCCAAGTGGGGGGACAGGGCTTTCACAATGAGCAGTTCTTC,CASSQVGGQGFHNEQFF
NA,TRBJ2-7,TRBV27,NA,TGTGCCAGCAGTTTTTCCAGTACGACCTACGAGCAGTACTTC,CASSFSSTTYEQYF
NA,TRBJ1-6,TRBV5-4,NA,TGTGCCAGCAGCTTGCCGGGGGCGGTTAATTCACCCCTCCACTTT,CASSLPGAVNSPLHF
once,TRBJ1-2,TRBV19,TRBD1,TGTGCCAGTAGTATCTCTCAGGGGGATAGAGGCTACACCTTC,CASSISQGDRGYTF
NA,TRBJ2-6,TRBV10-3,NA,TGTGCCATCAGCCCCCAGGCGGCTGGGGCCAACGTCCTGACTTTC,CAISPQAAGANVLTF
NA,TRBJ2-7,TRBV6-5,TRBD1,TGTGCCTCCCGGACCCAGGGGGCGTCCAACGAGCAGTACTTC,CASRTQGASNEQYF
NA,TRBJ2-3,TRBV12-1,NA,TGTGCCAGCAGCCGTCTTGCTAGAAGCGGGGGGGCCGGAGATACGCAGTATTTT,CASSRLARSGGAGDTQYF
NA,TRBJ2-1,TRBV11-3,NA,TGTGCCAGCAGCTTAGATCCGTTGCGCGGTGAGCAGTTCTTC,CASSLDPLRGEQFF
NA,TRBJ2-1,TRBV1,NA,TGCACCAGCAGCCGAAACAGGGGCGCCCGTAAGGGGCATGAGCAGTTCTTC,CTSSRNRGARKGHEQFF
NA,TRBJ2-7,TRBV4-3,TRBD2,TGCGCCAGCAGCCAAGGGGGTACTAGCGGTAATTCCTACGAGCAGTACTTC,CASSQGGTSGNSYEQYF